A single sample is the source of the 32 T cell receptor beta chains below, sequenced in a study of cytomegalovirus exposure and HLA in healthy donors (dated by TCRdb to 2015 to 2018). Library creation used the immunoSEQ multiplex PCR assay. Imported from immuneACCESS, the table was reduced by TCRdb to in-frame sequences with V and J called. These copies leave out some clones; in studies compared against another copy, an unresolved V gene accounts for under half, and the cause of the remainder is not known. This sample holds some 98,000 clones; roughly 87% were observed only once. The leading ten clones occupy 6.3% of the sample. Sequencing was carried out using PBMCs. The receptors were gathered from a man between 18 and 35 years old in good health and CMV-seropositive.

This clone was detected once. CDR3 coding DNA: TGTGCCACCAGCCCCGGGGGGCCCTACAATGAGCAGTTCTTC. Its translation is CATSPGGPYNEQFF. This chain connects TRBV15 to TRBJ2-1; TRBD2 is a possible D gene (7 bases). The CDR3 runs 14 residues. CDR1 and CDR2 from the germline V gene are LNHNV and YYDKDF (reference sequence). V was cut by 5 bases and J by 2 bases, with 10 bases left in between.

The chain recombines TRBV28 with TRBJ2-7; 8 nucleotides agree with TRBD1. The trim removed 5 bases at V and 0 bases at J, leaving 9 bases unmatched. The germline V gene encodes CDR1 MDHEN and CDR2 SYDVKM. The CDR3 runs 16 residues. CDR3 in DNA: TGTGCCAGCAGTACTCCAACAGGGGGACTCTCCTACGAGCAGTACTTC. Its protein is CASSTPTGGLSYEQYF.

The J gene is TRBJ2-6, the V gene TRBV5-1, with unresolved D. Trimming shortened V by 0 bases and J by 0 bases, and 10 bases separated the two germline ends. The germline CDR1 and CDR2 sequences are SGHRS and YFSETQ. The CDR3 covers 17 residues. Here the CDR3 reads CASSLGQDFSGANVLTF. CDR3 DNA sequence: TGCGCCAGCAGCTTGGGGCAGGATTTCTCTGGGGCCAACGTCCTGACTTTC.

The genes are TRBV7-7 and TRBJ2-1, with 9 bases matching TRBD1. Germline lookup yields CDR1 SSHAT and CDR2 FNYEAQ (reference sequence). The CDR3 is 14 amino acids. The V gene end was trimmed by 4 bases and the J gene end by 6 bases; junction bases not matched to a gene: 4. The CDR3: CASSSRDRANEQFF. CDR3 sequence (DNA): TGTGCCAGCAGCTCCCGGGACAGGGCCAATGAGCAGTTCTTC.

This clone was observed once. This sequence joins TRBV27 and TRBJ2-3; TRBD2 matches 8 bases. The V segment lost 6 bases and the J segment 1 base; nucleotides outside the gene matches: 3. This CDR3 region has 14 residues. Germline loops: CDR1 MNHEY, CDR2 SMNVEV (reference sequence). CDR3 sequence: CASRLTSGTDTQYF. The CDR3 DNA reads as TGTGCCAGCAGGTTGACTAGCGGCACAGATACGCAGTATTTT.

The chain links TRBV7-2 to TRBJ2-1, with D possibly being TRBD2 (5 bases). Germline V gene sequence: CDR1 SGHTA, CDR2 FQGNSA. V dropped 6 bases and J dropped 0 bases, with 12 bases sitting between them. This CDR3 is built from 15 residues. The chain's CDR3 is CASRSDYISYNEQFF. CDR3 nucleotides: TGTGCCAGCAGATCCGACTATATCTCCTACAATGAGCAGTTCTTC.

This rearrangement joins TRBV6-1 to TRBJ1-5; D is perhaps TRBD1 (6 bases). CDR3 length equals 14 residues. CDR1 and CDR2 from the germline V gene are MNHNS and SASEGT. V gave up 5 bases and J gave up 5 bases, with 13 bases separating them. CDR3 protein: CASSSGGAYQPQHF. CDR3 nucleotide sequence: TGTGCCAGCAGTAGTGGGGGGGCCTATCAGCCCCAGCATTTT.

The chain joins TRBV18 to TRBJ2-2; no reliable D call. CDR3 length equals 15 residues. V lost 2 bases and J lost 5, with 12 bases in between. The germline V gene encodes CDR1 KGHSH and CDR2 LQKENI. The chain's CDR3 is CASSPRTEPTGELFF. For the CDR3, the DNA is TGTGCCAGCTCACCAAGAACAGAGCCAACCGGGGAGCTGTTTTTT. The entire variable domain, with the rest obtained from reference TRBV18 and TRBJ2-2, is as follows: NAGVMQNPRHLVRRRGQEARLRCSPMKGHSHVYWYRQLPEEGLKFMVYLQKENIIDESGMPKERFSAEFPKEGPSILRIQQVVRGDSAAYFCASSPRTEPTGELFFGEGSRLTVL.

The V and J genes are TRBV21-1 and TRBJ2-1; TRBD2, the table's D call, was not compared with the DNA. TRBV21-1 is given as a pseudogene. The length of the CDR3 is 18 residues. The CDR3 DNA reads TGTGCCAGCAGCAAAGCAGAATCCGGGACTAGCGGGAGGGGTGAGCAGTTCTTC. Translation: CASSKAESGTSGRGEQFF.

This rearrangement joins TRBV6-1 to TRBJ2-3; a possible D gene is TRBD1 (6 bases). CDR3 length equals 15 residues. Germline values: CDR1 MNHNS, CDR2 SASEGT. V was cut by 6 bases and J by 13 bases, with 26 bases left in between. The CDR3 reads CASSKQGFVPGSEYF. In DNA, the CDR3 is TGTGCCAGCAGCAAACAGGGTTTCGTTCCTGGCAGTGAGTATTTT.

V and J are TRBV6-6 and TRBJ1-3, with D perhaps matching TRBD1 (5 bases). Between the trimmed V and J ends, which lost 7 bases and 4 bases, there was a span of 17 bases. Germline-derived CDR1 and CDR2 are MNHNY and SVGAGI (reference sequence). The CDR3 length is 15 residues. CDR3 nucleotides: TGTGCCAGCATAGGTTTCTCAGGGCGAGGAAACACCATATATTTT. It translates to CASIGFSGRGNTIYF.

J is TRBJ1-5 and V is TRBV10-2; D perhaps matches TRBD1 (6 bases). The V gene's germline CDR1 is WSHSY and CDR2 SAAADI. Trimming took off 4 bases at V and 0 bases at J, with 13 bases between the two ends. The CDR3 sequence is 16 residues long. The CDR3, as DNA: TGCGCCAGCAGTGTACAGGGCGTCAATAGCAATCAGCCCCAGCATTTT. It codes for CASSVQGVNSNQPQHF.

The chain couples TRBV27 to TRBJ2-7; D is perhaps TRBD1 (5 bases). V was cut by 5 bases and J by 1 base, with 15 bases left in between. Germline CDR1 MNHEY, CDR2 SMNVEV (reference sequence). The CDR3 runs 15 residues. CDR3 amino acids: CASSTWTLGSYEQYF. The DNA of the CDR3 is TGTGCCAGCAGTACCTGGACACTCGGATCCTACGAGCAGTACTTC.

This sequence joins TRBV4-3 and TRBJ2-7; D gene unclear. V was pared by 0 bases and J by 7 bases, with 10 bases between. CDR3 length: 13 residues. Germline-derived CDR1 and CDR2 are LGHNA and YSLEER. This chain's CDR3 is CASSQEVLREQYF. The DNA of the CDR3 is TGCGCCAGCAGCCAAGAGGTTTTGAGGGAGCAGTACTTC.

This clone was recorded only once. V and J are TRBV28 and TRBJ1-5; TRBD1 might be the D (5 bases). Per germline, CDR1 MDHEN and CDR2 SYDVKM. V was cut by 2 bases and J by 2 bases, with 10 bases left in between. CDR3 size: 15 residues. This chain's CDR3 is CASSLGGDGNQPQHF. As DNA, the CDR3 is TGTGCCAGCAGTTTAGGGGGGGATGGCAATCAGCCCCAGCATTTT. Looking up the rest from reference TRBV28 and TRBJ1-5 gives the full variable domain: DVKVTQSSRYLVKRTGEKVFLECVQDMDHENMFWYRQDPGLGLRLIYFSYDVKMKEKGDIPEGYSVSREKKERFSLILESASTNQTSMYLCASSLGGDGNQPQHFGDGTRLSIL.

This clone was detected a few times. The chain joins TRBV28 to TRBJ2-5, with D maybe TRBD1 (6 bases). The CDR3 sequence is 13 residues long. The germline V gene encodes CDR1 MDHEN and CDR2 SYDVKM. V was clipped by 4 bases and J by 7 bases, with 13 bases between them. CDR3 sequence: CASSSGTRGTQYF. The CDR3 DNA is TGTGCCAGCAGTTCCGGGACACGGGGGACCCAGTACTTC.

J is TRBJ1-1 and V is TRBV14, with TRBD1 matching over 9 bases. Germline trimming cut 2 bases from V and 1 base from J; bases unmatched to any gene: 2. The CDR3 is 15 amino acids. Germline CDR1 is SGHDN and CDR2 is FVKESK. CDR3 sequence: CASSQPGQGNTEAFF. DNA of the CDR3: TGTGCCAGCAGCCAACCGGGACAGGGGAACACTGAAGCTTTCTTT.

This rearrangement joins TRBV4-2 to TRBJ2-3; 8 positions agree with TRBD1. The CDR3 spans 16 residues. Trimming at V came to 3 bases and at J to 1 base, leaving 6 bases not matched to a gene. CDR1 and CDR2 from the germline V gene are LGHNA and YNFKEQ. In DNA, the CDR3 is TGTGCCAGCAGCCAGACACAGGGGGTGGGCACAGATACGCAGTATTTT. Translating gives CASSQTQGVGTDTQYF.

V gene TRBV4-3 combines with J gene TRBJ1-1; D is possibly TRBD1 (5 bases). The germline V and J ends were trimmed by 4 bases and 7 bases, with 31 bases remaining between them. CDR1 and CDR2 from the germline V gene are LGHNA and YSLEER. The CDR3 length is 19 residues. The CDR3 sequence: CASSPTLGGAGVGRYEAFF. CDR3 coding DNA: TGCGCCAGCAGCCCCACGTTAGGAGGGGCCGGGGTCGGGAGGTATGAAGCTTTCTTT.

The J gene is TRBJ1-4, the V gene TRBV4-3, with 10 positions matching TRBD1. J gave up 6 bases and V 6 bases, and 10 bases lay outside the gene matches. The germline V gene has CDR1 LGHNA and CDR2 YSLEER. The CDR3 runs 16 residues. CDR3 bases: TGCGCCAGCAGACCCCGACAGGGGGCGGGGGATGAAAAACTGTTTTTT. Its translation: CASRPRQGAGDEKLFF.

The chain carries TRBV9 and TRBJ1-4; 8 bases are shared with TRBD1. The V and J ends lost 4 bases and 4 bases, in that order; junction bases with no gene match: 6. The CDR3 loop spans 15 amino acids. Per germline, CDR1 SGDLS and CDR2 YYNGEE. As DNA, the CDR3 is TGTGCCAGCAGCCTTCGGACAGGGATTAATGAAAAACTGTTTTTT. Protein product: CASSLRTGINEKLFF.

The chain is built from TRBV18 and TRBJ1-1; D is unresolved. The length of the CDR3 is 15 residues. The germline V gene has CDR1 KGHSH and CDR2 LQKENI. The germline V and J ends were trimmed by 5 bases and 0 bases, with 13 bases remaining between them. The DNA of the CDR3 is TGTGCCAGCTCAGCATCCAGTGCCTTGAACACTGAAGCTTTCTTT. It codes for CASSASSALNTEAFF.

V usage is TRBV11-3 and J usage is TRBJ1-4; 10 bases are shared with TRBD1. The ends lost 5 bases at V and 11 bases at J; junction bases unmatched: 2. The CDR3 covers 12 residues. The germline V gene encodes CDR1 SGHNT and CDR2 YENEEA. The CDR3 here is CASSDRGQKLFF. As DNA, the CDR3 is TGTGCCAGCAGCGACAGGGGGCAGAAACTGTTTTTT. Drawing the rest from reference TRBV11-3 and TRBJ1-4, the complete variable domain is EAGVVQSPRYKIIEKKQPVAFWCNPISGHNTLYWYLQNLGQGPELLIRYENEEAVDDSQLPKDRFSAERLKGVDSTLKIQPAELGDSAVYLCASSDRGQKLFFGSGTQLSVL.

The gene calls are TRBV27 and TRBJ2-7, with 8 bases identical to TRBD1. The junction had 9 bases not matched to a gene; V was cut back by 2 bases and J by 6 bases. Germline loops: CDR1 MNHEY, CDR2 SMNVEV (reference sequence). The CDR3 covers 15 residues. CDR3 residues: CASSLLGQGLLEQYF. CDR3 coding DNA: TGTGCCAGCAGTTTACTTGGACAGGGTCTCCTCGAGCAGTACTTC.

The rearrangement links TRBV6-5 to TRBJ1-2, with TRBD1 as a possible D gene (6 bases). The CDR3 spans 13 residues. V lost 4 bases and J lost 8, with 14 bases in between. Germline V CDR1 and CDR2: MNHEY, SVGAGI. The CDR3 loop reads CASSSLQGRGYTF. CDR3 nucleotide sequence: TGTGCCAGCAGTTCCCTGCAGGGGCGCGGCTACACCTTC.

This chain's CDR3 is CASRGAGQYQPQHF. In DNA form, the CDR3 reads TGTGCCAGCAGGGGGGCGGGTCAATATCAGCCCCAGCATTTT. The chain has TRBV27 and TRBJ1-5, with a weak D call TRBD1 (6 bases). Germline CDR1 MNHEY, CDR2 SMNVEV (reference sequence). The V gene lost 6 bases and the J gene lost 5 bases, with 14 bases spanning the gap. The CDR3 extends over 14 amino acids.

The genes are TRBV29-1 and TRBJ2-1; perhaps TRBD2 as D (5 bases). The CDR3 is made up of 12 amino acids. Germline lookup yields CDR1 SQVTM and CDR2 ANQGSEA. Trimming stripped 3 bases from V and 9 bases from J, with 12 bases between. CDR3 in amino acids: CSVDRGSSEQFF. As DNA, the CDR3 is TGCAGCGTTGATAGAGGGAGCAGTGAGCAGTTCTTC.

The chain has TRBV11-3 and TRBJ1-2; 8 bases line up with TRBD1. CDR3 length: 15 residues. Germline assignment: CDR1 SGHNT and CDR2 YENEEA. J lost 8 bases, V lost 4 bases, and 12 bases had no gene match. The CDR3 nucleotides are TGTGCCAGCAGCTATCCTCAGGGGGCCCTGGAGGGCTACACCTTC. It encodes CASSYPQGALEGYTF.

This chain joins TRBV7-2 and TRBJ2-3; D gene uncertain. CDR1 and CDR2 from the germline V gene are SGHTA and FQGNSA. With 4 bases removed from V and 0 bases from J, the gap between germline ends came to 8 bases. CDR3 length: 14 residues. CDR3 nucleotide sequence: TGTGCCAGCAGCTCACTACCCAGCACAGATACGCAGTATTTT. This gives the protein CASSSLPSTDTQYF.

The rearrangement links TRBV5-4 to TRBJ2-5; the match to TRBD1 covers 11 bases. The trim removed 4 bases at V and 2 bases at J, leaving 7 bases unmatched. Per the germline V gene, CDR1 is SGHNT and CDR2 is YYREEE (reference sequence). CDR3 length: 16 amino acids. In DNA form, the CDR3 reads TGTGCCAGCAGCCTCCGGGACAGGGGGATTCAAGAGACCCAGTACTTC. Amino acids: CASSLRDRGIQETQYF. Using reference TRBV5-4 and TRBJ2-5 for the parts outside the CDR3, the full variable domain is ETGVTQSPTHLIKTRGQQVTLRCSSQSGHNTVSWYQQALGQGPQFIFQYYREEENGRGNFPPRFSGLQFPNYSSELNVNALELDDSALYLCASSLRDRGIQETQYFGPGTRLLVL.

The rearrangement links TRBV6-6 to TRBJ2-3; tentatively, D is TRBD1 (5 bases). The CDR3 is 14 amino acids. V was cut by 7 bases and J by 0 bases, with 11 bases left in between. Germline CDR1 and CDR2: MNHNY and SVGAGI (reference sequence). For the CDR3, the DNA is TGTGCCAGCAACCAGGGTTCTAGCACAGATACGCAGTATTTT. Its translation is CASNQGSSTDTQYF.

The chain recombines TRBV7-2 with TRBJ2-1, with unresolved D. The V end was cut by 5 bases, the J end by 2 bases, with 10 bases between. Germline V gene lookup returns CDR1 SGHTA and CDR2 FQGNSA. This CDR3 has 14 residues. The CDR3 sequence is CASSREQAYNEQFF. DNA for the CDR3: TGTGCCAGCAGCCGCGAGCAGGCCTACAATGAGCAGTTCTTC.